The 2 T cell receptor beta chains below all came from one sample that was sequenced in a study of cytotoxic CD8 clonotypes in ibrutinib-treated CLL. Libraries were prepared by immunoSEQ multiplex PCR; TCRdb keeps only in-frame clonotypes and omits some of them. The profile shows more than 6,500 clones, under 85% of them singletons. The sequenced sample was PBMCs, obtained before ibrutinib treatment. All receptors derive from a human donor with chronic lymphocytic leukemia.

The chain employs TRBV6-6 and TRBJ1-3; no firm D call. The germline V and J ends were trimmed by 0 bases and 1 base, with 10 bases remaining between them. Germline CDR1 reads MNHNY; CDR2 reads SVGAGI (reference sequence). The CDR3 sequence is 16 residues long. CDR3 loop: CASSYSTARSGNTIYF. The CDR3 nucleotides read TGTGCCAGCAGTTACTCGACGGCCAGATCTGGAAACACCATATATTTT.

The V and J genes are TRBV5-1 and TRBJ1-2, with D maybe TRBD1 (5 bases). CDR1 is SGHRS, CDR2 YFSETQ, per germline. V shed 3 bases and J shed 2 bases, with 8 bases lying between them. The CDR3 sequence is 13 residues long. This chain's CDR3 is CASSSGGNYGYTF. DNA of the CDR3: TGCGCCAGCAGCTCGGGGGGGAACTATGGCTACACCTTC. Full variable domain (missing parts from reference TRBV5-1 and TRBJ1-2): KAGVTQTPRYLIKTRGQQVTLSCSPISGHRSVSWYQQTPGQGLQFLFEYFSETQRNKGNFPGRFSGRQFSNSRSEMNVSTLELGDSALYLCASSSGGNYGYTFGSGTRLTVV.